This T cell receptor beta chain appears in the sequencing data of a study of PD-L1 blockade in urothelial cancer. Study details: Patients' atezolizumab regimen, 1,200 mg intravenously every 3 weeks, began around 2014. There were a median of around 140,000 T cells in blood samples.

Repertoires were generated with immunoSEQ multiplex PCR, while TCRdb's copy carries only in-frame clones and drops some. The sample has about 76,000 clones; under 90% are singletons. The time point was: pretreatment peripheral blood. Urothelial carcinoma, locally advanced or metastatic, affected the patients. The sequencing used PBMCs, collected around atezolizumab (anti-PD-L1) treatment. The receptor's source is a man in his 70s with urothelial cancer.

CDR3 nucleotide sequence: TGTGCCAGCAGTATACAGGGGGCCAGCAATCAGCCCCAGCATTTT. Its protein product is CASSIQGASNQPQHF. The chain is built from TRBV6-1 and TRBJ1-5, with 9 nucleotides matching TRBD1. The CDR3 extends over 15 amino acids. CDR1 is MNHNS and CDR2 is SASEGT in the germline V gene. V gave up 5 bases and J gave up 1 base; unmatched junction bases: 3.